What follows are 25 T cell receptor beta chains derived from one specimen sequenced in a study of shared clonotypes between healthy human individuals. The naive CD8 subset, CD45RO-negative cells positively selected for CCR7, excluded terminally differentiated effector memory CD45RA+ cells. Assay used: immunoSEQ multiplex PCR; TCRdb lists only in-frame clones, some missing. This table has more than 550,000 clones, about 91% appearing once. Material for sequencing was naive CD8+ T cells sorted from blood. The receptors were gathered from a man in his thirties or forties in good health.

The chain carries TRBV2 and TRBJ2-7; D unclear. Trimming left V 11 bases short and J 0 bases short, with 11 bases between. This CDR3 has 12 residues. Per germline, CDR1 SNHLY and CDR2 FYNNEI. In nucleotides, the CDR3 is TGTGCCGGATCAGGTGTCTCCTACGAGCAGTACTTC. It encodes CAGSGVSYEQYF.

The gene calls are TRBV6-6 and TRBJ1-2; 8 bases line up with TRBD1. The CDR3 extends over 13 amino acids. Germline-derived CDR1 and CDR2 are MNHNY and SVGAGI (reference sequence). Germline trimming cut 5 bases from V and 7 bases from J; bases unmatched to any gene: 6. The CDR3: CASSQTGASGYTF. CDR3 DNA: TGTGCCAGCAGTCAGACAGGGGCGTCTGGCTACACCTTC.

The V gene is TRBV14, the J gene TRBJ2-7; 7 bases fit TRBD1. The trim removed 4 bases at V and 6 bases at J, leaving 12 bases unmatched. CDR1 is SGHDN and CDR2 is FVKESK in the germline V gene. The CDR3 runs to 15 residues. CDR3 loop: CASSRQGTTRAEQYF. The DNA for the CDR3 is TGTGCCAGCAGCCGACAGGGTACTACCAGGGCCGAGCAGTACTTC.

The chain recombines TRBV7-4 with TRBJ2-1; 8 positions agree with TRBD2. The CDR3 is made up of 17 amino acids. In germline, CDR1 is SGHVT, CDR2 SQSDAQ. V dropped 4 bases and J dropped 4; count of bases not matched to a gene: 12. The CDR3 DNA is TGTGCCAGCAGCTCCAGACCCGGGACTAGGCAATACAATGAGCAGTTCTTC. This gives the protein CASSSRPGTRQYNEQFF.

The chain combines TRBV28 with TRBJ2-1; possible D gene TRBD2, 5 bases. Germline V gene data show CDR1 as MDHEN and CDR2 as SYDVKM. The length of the CDR3 is 13 residues. V lost 4 bases and J lost 6, with 10 bases in between. CDR3 residues: CASSSGSPNEQFF. The CDR3 nucleotides read TGTGCCAGCAGTTCGGGGTCCCCCAATGAGCAGTTCTTC.

This rearrangement joins TRBV7-9 to TRBJ2-7; D not certain. Trimming stripped 4 bases from V and 5 bases from J, with 18 bases between. CDR1 is SEHNR, CDR2 FQNEAQ, per germline (reference sequence). The CDR3 totals 15 residues. The CDR3 nucleotides read TGTGCCAGCAGCTCAAACCCCGCCAGCGTCAACGAGCAGTACTTC. Amino acids: CASSSNPASVNEQYF. Filled out from reference TRBV7-9 and TRBJ2-7, the complete variable domain reads DTGVSQNPRHKITKRGQNVTFRCDPISEHNRLYWYRQTLGQGPEFLTYFQNEAQLEKSRLLSDRFSAERPKGSFSTLEIQRTEQGDSAMYLCASSSNPASVNEQYFGPGTRLTVT.

The chain combines TRBV7-6 with TRBJ2-7; D remains ambiguous. The V and J ends lost 2 bases and 2 bases respectively, with 16 bases between them. The CDR3 runs 16 residues. Germline loops: CDR1 SGHVS, CDR2 FNYEAQ. CDR3: CASSLTAPVDPYEQYF. The DNA for the CDR3 is TGTGCCAGCAGCTTAACAGCTCCAGTGGATCCCTACGAGCAGTACTTC.

The rearrangement links TRBV27 to TRBJ2-7; the D call may be TRBD1 or TRBD2 (5 bases each). Per germline, CDR1 MNHEY and CDR2 SMNVEV (reference sequence). The CDR3 totals 14 residues. The V end was cut by 5 bases, the J end by 1 base, with 12 bases between. The CDR3 region is CASSHAGGSYEQYF. Written as DNA, the CDR3 is TGTGCCAGCAGTCACGCTGGGGGATCCTACGAGCAGTACTTC.

J is TRBJ1-5 and V is TRBV6-1; 7 positions match TRBD1. J was trimmed by 6 bases and V by 2 bases; bases with no gene match: 4. Germline loops: CDR1 MNHNS, CDR2 SASEGT. This CDR3 comprises 14 residues. CDR3: CASSETGAGQPQHF. The CDR3 DNA reads as TGTGCCAGCAGTGAAACAGGGGCAGGTCAGCCCCAGCATTTT.

The chain recombines TRBV5-1 with TRBJ2-7; either TRBD1 or TRBD2 may supply D (5 bases each). V gave up 4 bases and J gave up 3 bases, with 17 bases separating them. The CDR3 is made up of 15 amino acids. Germline CDR1 reads SGHRS; CDR2 reads YFSETQ. For the CDR3, the DNA is TGCGCCAGCAGCCGTGGGGGTAGCGCCTTCTACGAGCAGTACTTC. Encoded protein: CASSRGGSAFYEQYF.

The chain couples TRBV6-4 to TRBJ1-1, with D possibly TRBD1 on 5 matching bases. The CDR3 runs to 13 residues. Between the trimmed V and J ends, which lost 6 bases and 1 base, there was a span of 9 bases. Germline V gene lookup returns CDR1 MRHNA and CDR2 SNTAGT. In DNA form, the CDR3 reads TGTGCCAGCAGGATACAGGAGAACACTGAAGCTTTCTTT. Translating gives CASRIQENTEAFF.

With respect to this clone: At one end the junction does not follow the germline gene, possibly because of a read error. V and J are TRBV4-1 and TRBJ2-6, with D unresolved. This CDR3 is 16 amino acids long. Per the germline V gene, CDR1 is MGHRA and CDR2 is YSYEKL. CDR3 DNA sequence: TGCGCCAGCAGCCAAGGAGGCACGCCTGGTGCCAACGTCCTGACTTTC. Amino acid sequence: CASSQGGTPGANVLTF.

The gene calls are TRBV7-9 and TRBJ2-5, with a tentative D call TRBD1 (6 bases). The CDR3 consists of 14 residues. V shed 1 base and J shed 10 bases, with 16 bases lying between them. In germline, CDR1 is SEHNR, CDR2 FQNEAQ (reference sequence). The CDR3 sequence: CASSLEASAGVQYF. CDR3 in DNA: TGTGCCAGCAGCTTAGAGGCTTCGGCAGGGGTCCAGTACTTC.

The V call is TRBV19, the J call TRBJ2-7, with 9 bases matching TRBD1. Germline-derived CDR1 and CDR2 are LNHDA and SQIVND (reference sequence). V shed 9 bases and J 4 bases; nucleotides not matched to a gene: 7. The CDR3 is made up of 13 amino acids. The CDR3 loop reads CASVQGAGYEQYF. CDR3 in DNA: TGTGCCAGCGTACAGGGGGCGGGATACGAGCAGTACTTC.

The V and J genes are TRBV28 and TRBJ2-2; the D gene could be TRBD1 or TRBD2 (5 bases each). With 6 bases removed from V and 5 bases from J, the gap between germline ends came to 19 bases. The V gene's germline CDR1 is MDHEN and CDR2 SYDVKM. The CDR3 spans 16 residues. CDR3 nucleotides: TGTGCCAGCAGGACCCGGGACCCCGGCGGGACCGGGGAGCTGTTTTTT. Its translation is CASRTRDPGGTGELFF.

This sequence joins TRBV11-2 and TRBJ2-7, with 9 positions matching TRBD2. Unmatched junction bases numbered 6, after V lost 3 bases and J lost 3 bases. The CDR3 is made up of 15 amino acids. The germline gives CDR1 SGHAT, CDR2 FQNNGV. The DNA for the CDR3 is TGTGCCAGCAGCTTTGGGGCGGGAGGGCTCTACGAGCAGTACTTC. Translated, it gives CASSFGAGGLYEQYF.

The chain couples TRBV5-4 to TRBJ1-3, with 9 bases matching TRBD1. The V gene's germline CDR1 is SGHNT and CDR2 YYREEE (reference sequence). Trimming removed 3 bases from V and 4 bases from J; junction bases left unmatched: 8. The CDR3 is made up of 16 amino acids. The CDR3 reads CASSSTGGKVGNTIYF. In nucleotides, the CDR3 is TGTGCCAGCAGCTCAACAGGGGGCAAAGTCGGAAACACCATATATTTT.

This chain uses TRBV7-9 with TRBJ2-5, with TRBD1 identical over 7 bases. Germline V gene lookup returns CDR1 SEHNR and CDR2 FQNEAQ (reference sequence). The CDR3 is 15 residues long. With V trimmed by 7 bases and J by 1 base, 9 bases remained unmatched. The CDR3: CASISTGVLQETQYF. DNA for the CDR3: TGTGCCAGCATCTCTACAGGGGTCCTCCAAGAGACCCAGTACTTC.

The rearrangement joins TRBV7-9 to TRBJ1-5, with 11 bases that match TRBD1. The CDR3 consists of 18 residues. Germline values: CDR1 SEHNR, CDR2 FQNEAQ (reference sequence). V shed 1 base, J shed 2 bases, and the junction held 7 bases outside the gene matches. CDR3 sequence: CASSLGTGGFVGNQPQHF. The CDR3 nucleotides read TGTGCCAGCAGCTTAGGGACAGGGGGCTTTGTTGGCAATCAGCCCCAGCATTTT.

The J gene is TRBJ2-1, the V gene TRBV11-2; 8 nucleotides match TRBD2. CDR1 and CDR2 (germline): SGHAT, FQNNGV. The CDR3 consists of 16 residues. Germline trimming cut 7 bases from V and 1 base from J; bases unmatched to any gene: 9. The CDR3 DNA reads TGTGCCAGCAACCCGGGAGGGCCGTATTCCTACAATGAGCAGTTCTTC. Translating it yields CASNPGGPYSYNEQFF.

The chain recombines TRBV7-8 with TRBJ2-3; D may match TRBD1 or TRBD2 (7 bases each). Germline V gene sequence: CDR1 SGHVS, CDR2 FQNEAQ. V shed 7 bases and J shed 0 bases, with 20 bases lying between them. The CDR3 length is 17 residues. The CDR3 spells CASIRGGGSHSTDTQYF. The DNA for the CDR3 is TGTGCCAGCATCAGGGGGGGCGGGAGCCATAGCACAGATACGCAGTATTTT.

Comment on this clone: In the same sample, other DNA sequences code for this CDR3. The chain carries TRBV29-1 and TRBJ2-7; TRBD2 agrees at 13 bases. Germline CDR1 and CDR2: SQVTM and ANQGSEA. Trimming removed 6 bases from V and 3 bases from J; junction bases left unmatched: 2. The CDR3 consists of 13 residues. The CDR3: CSVWTSGSYEQYF. For the CDR3, the DNA is TGCAGCGTCTGGACTAGCGGGAGCTACGAGCAGTACTTC.

The chain combines TRBV7-9 with TRBJ1-2; D gene unclear. CDR3 length equals 15 residues. Trimming took 1 base from V and 3 from J, leaving 12 bases between them. Germline V gene sequence: CDR1 SEHNR, CDR2 FQNEAQ (reference sequence). In DNA, the CDR3 is TGTGCCAGCAGCTTAGGTACAGCCCGGCACTATGGCTACACCTTC. Its translation: CASSLGTARHYGYTF.

The table lists this clone with a count of one. The J gene is TRBJ2-2, the V gene TRBV28, with D tentatively TRBD2 (5 bases). Germline CDR1 MDHEN, CDR2 SYDVKM. The CDR3 is 14 residues long. V was cut by 4 bases and J by 5 bases, with 11 bases left in between. Here the CDR3 DNA reads TGTGCCAGCAGTTGGGCTAGCAGGACCGGGGAGCTGTTTTTT. This gives the protein CASSWASRTGELFF.

The CDR3 sequence: CASTGLGLRETQYF. The CDR3 DNA reads TGTGCCAGCACGGGTTTAGGACTCCGGGAGACCCAGTACTTC. This sequence joins TRBV2 and TRBJ2-5, with D perhaps matching TRBD2 (5 bases). Germline values: CDR1 SNHLY, CDR2 FYNNEI. This CDR3 has 14 amino acids. V gave up 7 bases and J gave up 5 bases, with 17 bases separating them.